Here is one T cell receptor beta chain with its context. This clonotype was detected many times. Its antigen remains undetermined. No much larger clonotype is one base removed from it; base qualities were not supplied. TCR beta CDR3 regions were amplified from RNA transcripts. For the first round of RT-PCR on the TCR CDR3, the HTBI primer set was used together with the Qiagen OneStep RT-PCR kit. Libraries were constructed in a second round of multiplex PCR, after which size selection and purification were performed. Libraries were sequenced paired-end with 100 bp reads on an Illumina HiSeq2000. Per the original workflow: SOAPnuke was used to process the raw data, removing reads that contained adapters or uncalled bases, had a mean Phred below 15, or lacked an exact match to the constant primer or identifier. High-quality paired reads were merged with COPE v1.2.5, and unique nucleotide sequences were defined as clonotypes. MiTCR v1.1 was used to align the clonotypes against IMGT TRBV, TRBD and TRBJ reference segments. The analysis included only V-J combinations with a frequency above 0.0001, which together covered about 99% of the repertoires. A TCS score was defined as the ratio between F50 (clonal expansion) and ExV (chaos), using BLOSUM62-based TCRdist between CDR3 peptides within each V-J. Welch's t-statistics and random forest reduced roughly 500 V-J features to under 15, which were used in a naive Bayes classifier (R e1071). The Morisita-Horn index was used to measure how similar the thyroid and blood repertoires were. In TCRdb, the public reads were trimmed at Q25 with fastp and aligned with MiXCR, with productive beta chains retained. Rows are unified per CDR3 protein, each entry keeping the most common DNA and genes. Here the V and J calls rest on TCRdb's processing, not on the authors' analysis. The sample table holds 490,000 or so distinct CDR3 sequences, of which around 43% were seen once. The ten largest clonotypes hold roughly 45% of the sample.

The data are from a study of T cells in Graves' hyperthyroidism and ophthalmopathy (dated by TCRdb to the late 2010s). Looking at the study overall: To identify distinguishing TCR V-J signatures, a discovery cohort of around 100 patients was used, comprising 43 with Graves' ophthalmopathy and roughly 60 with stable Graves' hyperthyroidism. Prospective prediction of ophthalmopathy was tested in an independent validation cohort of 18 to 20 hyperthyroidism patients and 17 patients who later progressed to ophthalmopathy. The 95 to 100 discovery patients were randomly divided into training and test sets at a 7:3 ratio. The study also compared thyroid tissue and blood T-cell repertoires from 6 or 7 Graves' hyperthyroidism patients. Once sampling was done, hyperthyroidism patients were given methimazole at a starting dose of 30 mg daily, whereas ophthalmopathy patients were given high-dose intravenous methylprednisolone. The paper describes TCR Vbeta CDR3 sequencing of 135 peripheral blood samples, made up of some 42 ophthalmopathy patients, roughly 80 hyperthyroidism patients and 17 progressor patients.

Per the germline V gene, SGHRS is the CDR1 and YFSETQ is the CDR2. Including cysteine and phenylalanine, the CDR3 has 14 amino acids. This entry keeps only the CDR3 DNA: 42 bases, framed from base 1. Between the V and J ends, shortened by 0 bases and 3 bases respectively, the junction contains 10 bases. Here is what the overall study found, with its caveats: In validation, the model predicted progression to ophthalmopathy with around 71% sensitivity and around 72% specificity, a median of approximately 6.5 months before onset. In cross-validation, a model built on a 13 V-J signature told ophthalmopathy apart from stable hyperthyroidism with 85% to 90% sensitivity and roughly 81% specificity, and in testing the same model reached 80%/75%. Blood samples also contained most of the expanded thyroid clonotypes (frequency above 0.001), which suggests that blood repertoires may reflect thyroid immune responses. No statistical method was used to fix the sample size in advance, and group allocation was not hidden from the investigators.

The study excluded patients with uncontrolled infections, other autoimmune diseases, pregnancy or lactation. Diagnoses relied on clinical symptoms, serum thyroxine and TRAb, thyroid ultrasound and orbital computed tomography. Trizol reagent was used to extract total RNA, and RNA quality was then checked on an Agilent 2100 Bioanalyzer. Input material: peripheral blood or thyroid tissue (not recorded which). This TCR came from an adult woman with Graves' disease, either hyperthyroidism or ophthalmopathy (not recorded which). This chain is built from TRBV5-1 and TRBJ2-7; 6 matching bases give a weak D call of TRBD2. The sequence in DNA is TGCGCCAGCAGCTTGGGCGCGGGGAACTACGAGCAGTACTTC. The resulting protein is CASSLGAGNYEQYF.